This TCR beta chain was captured by sequencing in a study of blood T cell repertoires in COVID-19. Study in general: Specimens from acute and convalescent COVID-19 originated in the United States, Italy and Spain. Sources were T cells, B-cell-depleted T cells, or PBMCs; the material itself was cDNA or gDNA.

Per the original data handling: Reference gene primer amplification gave nucleated cell count estimates. Libraries were prepared by immunoSEQ multiplex PCR; TCRdb keeps only in-frame clonotypes and omits some of them. V and J calls and clone size follow that table, whereas D and trimming were derived from the DNA. The profile covers about 340,000 clones, with 86% appearing a single time and about 7.1% taken by the ten largest. Germline V gene lookup returns CDR1 LGHNA and CDR2 YSLEER. V was pared by 2 bases and J by 1 base, with 4 bases of the junction left unmatched. This CDR3 contains 17 residues. Seattle participants joined during active infection and were tracked over time.

The clonotype comes from a woman aged 55-69 years with COVID-19, enrolled during active disease. Input material: peripheral blood. The V gene is TRBV4-3, the J gene TRBJ2-2, with 10 bases aligning to TRBD2. In DNA, the CDR3 is TGCGCCAGCAGCCAATGGCTAGCGGGGGTGAACACCGGGGAGCTGTTTTTT. Its protein product is CASSQWLAGVNTGELFF.